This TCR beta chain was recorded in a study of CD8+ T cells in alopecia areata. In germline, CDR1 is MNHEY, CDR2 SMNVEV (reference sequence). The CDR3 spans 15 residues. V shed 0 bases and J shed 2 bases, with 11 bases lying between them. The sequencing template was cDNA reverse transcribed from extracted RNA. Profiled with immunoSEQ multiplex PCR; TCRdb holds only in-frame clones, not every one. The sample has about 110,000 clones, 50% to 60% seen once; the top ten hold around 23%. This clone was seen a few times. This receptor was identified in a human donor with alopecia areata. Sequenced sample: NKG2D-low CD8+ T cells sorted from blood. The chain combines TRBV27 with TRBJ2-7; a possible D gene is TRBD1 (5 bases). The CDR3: CASSLSGWGPYEQYF. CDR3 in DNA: TGTGCCAGCAGTTTATCTGGCTGGGGCCCCTACGAGCAGTACTTC.